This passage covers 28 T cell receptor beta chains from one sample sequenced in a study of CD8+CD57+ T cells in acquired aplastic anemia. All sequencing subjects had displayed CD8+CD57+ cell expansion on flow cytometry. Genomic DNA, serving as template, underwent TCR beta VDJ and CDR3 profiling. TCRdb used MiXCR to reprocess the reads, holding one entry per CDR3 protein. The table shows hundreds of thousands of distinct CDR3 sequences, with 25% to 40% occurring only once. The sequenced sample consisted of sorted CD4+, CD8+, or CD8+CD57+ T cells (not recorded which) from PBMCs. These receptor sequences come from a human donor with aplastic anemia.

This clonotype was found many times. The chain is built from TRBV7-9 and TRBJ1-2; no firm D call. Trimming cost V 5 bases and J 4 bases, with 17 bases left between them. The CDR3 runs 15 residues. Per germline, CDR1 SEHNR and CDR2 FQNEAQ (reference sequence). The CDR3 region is CASSQWQTFPYGYTF. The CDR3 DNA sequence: TGTGCCAGCAGCCAATGGCAGACATTCCCCTATGGCTACACCTTC.

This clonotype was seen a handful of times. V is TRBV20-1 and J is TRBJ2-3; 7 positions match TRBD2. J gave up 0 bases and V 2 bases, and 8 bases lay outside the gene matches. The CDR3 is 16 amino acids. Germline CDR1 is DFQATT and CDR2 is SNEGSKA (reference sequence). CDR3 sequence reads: CSARMASGYSTDTQYF. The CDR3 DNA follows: TGCAGTGCTAGAATGGCTAGCGGTTATAGCACAGATACGCAGTATTTT.

The CDR3 nucleotides are TGTGCCAGTAGTCGGAAGGACAGGGCCGATTATGGCTACACCTTC. Translated: CASSRKDRADYGYTF. The chain joins TRBV19 to TRBJ1-2; 8 positions agree with TRBD1. CDR1 is LNHDA and CDR2 is SQIVND in the germline V gene (reference sequence). The CDR3 is 15 amino acids. J lost 5 bases, V lost 5 bases, and 10 bases had no gene match.

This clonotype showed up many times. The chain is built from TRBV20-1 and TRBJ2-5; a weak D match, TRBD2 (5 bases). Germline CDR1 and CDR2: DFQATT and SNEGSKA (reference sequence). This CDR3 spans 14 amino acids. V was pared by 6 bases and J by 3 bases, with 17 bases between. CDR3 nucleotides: TGCAGTGCAGACCCTAATTACGGGGAAGAGACCCAGTACTTC. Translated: CSADPNYGEETQYF.

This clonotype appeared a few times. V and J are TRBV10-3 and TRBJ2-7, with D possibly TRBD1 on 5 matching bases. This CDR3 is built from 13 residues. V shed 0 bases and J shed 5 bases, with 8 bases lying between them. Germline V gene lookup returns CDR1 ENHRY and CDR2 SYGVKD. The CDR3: CAISESDTNEQYV. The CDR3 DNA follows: TGTGCCATCAGTGAGTCGGACACCAACGAGCAGTACGTC.

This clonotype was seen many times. The CDR3 loop reads CASSLQQETQYF. CDR3 nucleotide sequence: TGTGCCAGCAGCTTACAACAAGAGACCCAGTACTTC. The V call is TRBV11-2, the J call TRBJ2-5, with D hard to call. V was trimmed by 2 bases and J by 2 bases, leaving 3 bases between them. Germline assignment: CDR1 SGHAT and CDR2 FQNNGV. There are 12 residues in the CDR3.

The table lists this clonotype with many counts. CDR3 amino acids: CASSLEGPGSNQPQHF. The DNA of the CDR3 is TGTGCCAGCAGCTTAGAGGGGCCGGGTAGCAATCAGCCCCAGCATTTT. J is TRBJ1-5 and V is TRBV7-9, with D perhaps TRBD1 (5 bases). The CDR3 contains 16 residues. V was cut by 1 base and J by 0 bases, with 10 bases left in between. Germline assignment: CDR1 SEHNR and CDR2 FQNEAQ (reference sequence).

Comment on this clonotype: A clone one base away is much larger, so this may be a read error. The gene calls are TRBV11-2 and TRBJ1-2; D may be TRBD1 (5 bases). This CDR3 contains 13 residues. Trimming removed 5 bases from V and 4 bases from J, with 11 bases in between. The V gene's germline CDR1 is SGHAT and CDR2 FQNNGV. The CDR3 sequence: CASSEDGGYGYTF. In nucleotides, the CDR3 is TGTGCCAGCAGCGAGGACGGGGGCTATGGCTACACCTTC. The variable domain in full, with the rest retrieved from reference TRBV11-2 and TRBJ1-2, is EAGVAQSPRYKIIEKRQSVAFWCNPISGHATLYWYQQILGQGPKLLIQFQNNGVVDDSQLPKDRFSAERLKGVDSTLKIQPAKLEDSAVYLCASSEDGGYGYTFGSGTRLTVV.

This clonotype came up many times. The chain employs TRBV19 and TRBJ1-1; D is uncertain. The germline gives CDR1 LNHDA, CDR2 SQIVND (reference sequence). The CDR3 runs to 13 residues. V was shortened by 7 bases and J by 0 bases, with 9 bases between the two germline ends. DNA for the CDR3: TGTGCCAGTACAAAGAGGATGAACACTGAAGCTTTCTTT. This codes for CASTKRMNTEAFF.

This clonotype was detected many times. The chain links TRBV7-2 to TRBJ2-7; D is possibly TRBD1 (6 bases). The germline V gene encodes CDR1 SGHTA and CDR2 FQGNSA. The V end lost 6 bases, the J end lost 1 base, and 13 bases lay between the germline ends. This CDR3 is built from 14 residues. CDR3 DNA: TGTGCCAGCAGGAGGACAGCAGCATCCTACGAGCAGTACTTC. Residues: CASRRTAASYEQYF.

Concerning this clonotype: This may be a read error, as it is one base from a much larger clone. The CDR3 DNA sequence: TGTGCCGGCAGCTTAGATGTCATCCGCGAGACCCAGTACTTC. Translation gives CAGSLDVIRETQYF. V gene TRBV7-8 combines with J gene TRBJ2-5; D ambiguous. From germline, CDR1 is SGHVS and CDR2 FQNEAQ. This CDR3 has 14 amino acids.

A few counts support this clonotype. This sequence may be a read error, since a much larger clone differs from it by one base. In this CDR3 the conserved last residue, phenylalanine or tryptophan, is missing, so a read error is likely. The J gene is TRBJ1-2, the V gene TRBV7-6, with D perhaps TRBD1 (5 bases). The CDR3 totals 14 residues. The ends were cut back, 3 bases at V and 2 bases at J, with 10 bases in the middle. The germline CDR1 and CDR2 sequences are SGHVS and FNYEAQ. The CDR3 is CASSLPDSNYGYTL. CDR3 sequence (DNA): TGTGCCAGCAGCTTGCCAGACAGCAACTATGGCTACACCCTC.

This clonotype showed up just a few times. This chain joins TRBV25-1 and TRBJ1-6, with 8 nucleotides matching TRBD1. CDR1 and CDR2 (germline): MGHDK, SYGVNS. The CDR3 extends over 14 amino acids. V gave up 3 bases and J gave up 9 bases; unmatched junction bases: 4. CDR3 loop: CASSETGVASPLHF. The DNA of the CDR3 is TGTGCCAGCAGTGAGACAGGGGTGGCTTCACCCCTCCACTTT.

CDR3 sequence (DNA): TGTGCCAGCAGTCCTTGGACAGGGCAGACTGAAGCTTTCTTT. This translates into CASSPWTGQTEAFF. The rearrangement joins TRBV12-3 or TRBV12-4 to TRBJ1-1; TRBD1 matches 8 bases. The CDR3 length is 14 residues. Unmatched junction bases numbered 7, after V lost 5 bases and J lost 5 bases.

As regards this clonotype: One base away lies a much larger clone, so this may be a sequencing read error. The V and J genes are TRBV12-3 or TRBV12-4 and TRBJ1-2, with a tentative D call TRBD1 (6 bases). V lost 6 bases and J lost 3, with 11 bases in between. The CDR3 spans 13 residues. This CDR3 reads CASSNREHYGYTF. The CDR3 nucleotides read TGTGCCAGCAGCAACAGGGAGCACTATGGCTACACCTTC.

CDR3 sequence (DNA): TGTGCCAGCAGTTTAAGTGGGACAGTCAATGAGCAGTTCTTC. Its protein product is CASSLSGTVNEQFF. The chain couples TRBV27 to TRBJ2-1; TRBD1 aligns across 7 bases. The CDR3 is made up of 14 amino acids. Germline lookup yields CDR1 MNHEY and CDR2 SMNVEV (reference sequence). Unmatched junction bases numbered 4, after V lost 2 bases and J lost 6 bases.

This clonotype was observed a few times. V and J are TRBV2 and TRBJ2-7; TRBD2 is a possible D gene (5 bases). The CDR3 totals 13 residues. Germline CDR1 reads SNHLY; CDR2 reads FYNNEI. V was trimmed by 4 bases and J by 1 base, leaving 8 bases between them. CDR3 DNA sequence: TGTGCCAGCAGTGGCGGGTTATCCTACGAGCAGTACTTC. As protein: CASSGGLSYEQYF.

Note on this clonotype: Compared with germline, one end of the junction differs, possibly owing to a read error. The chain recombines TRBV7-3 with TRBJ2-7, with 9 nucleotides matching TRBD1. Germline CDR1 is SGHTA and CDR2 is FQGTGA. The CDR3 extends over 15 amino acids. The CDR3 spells CANSLMRTGGDEQYF. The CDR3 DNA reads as TGTGCCAACAGCTTAATGAGAACAGGGGGCGACGAGCAGTACTTC.

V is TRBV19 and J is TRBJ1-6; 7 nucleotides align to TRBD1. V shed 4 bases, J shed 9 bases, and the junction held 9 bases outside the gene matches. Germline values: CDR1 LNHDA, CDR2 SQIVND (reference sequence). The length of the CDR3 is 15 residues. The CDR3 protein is CASSRDRTTSSPLHF. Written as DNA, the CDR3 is TGTGCCAGTAGTAGGGACAGAACCACAAGTTCACCCCTCCACTTT.

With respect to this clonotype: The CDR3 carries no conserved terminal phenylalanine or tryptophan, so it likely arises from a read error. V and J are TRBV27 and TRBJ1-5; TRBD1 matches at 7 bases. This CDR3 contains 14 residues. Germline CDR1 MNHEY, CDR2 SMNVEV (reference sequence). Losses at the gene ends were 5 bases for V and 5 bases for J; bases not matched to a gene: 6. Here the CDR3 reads CASSHRGWDQPQHL. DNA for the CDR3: TGTGCCAGCAGTCACAGGGGTTGGGATCAGCCCCAGCATCTT.

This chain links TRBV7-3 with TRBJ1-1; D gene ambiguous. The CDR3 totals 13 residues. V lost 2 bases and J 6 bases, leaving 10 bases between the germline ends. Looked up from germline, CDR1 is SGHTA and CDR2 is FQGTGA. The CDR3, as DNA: TGTGCCAGCAGCTTATCCGCCAAATCTGAAGCTTTCTTT. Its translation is CASSLSAKSEAFF. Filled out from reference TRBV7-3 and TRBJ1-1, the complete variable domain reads GAGVSQTPSNKVTEKGKYVELRCDPISGHTALYWYRQSLGQGPEFLIYFQGTGAADDSGLPNDRFFAVRPEGSVSTLKIQRTERGDSAVYLCASSLSAKSEAFFGQGTRLTVV.

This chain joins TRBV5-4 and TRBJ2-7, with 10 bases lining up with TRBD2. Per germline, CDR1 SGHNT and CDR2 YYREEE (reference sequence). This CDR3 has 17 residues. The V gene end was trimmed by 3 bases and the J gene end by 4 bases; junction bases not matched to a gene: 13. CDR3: CASSSSGTSAVRYEQYF. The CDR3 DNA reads TGTGCCAGCAGCTCTTCAGGGACTAGCGCGGTAAGGTACGAGCAGTACTTC.

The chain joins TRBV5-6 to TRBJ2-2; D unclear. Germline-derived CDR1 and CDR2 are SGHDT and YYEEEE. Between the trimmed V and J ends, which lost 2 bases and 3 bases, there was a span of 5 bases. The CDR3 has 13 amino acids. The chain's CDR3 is CASSFEDTGELFF. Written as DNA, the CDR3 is TGTGCCAGCAGCTTCGAAGACACCGGGGAGCTGTTTTTT.

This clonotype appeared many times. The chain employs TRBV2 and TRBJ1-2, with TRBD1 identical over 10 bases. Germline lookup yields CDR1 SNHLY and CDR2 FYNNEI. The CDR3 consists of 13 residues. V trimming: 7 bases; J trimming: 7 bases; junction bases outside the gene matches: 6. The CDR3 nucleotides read TGTGCCAGCAAGACAGGGGGCTTTCGTGGCTACACCTTC. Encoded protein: CASKTGGFRGYTF.

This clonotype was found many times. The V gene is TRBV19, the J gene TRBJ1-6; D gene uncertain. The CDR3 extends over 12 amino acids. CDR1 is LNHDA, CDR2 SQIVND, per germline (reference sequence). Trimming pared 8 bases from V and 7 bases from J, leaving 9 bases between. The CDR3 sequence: CASSPINSPLHF. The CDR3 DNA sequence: TGTGCCAGTTCGCCTATAAATTCACCCCTCCACTTT.

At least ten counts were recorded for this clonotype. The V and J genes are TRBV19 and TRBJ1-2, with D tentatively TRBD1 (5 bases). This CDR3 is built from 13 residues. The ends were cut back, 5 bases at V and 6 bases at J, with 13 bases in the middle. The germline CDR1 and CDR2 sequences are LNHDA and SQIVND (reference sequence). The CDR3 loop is CASSPQGYDGYTF. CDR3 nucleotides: TGTGCCAGTAGTCCTCAGGGATATGATGGCTACACCTTC.

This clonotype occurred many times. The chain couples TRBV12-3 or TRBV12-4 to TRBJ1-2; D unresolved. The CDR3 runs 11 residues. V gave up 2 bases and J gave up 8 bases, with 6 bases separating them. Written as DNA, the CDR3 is TGTGCCAGCAGTTTAAATGGGGGCTACACCTTC. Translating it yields CASSLNGGYTF.

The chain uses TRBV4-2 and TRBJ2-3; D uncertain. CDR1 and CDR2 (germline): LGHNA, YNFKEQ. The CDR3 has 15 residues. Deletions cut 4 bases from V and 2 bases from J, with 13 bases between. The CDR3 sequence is CASSRIRETTDTQYF. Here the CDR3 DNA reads TGTGCCAGCAGCCGGATTAGGGAAACCACAGATACGCAGTATTTT.